A selection of T cell receptor beta chains follows, all from one sample in a study of blood T cell repertoires in COVID-19. Assay used: immunoSEQ multiplex PCR; TCRdb lists only in-frame clones, some missing. The table lists over 200,000 clones, 86% of them singletons, with 2.5% to 3.5% in the top ten. Sequences were obtained from peripheral blood. The receptors were gathered from a young woman who had recovered from COVID-19. The CDR3 runs from the conserved cysteine through the conserved F or W. The D gene is left open where the match is weak. The size field is filled for only some rows; it gives once, few, many or a size class.

len | j_gene | v_gene | d_gene | abundance | CDR3nt | CDR3aa
16 | TRBJ2-3 | TRBV5-1 | TRBD1 | - | TGCGCCAGCAGCTTGGAGCCGGGACAGGGTCCAGATACGCAGTATTTT | CASSLEPGQGPDTQYF
14 | TRBJ2-1 | TRBV13 | TRBD2 | - | TGTGCCAGCAGCTCTAGCGGGGGGGCGAATGAGCAGTTCTTC | CASSSSGGANEQFF
15 | TRBJ2-3 | TRBV19 | - | - | TGTGCCAGTAGTATAGGGCTAGCCAACACAGATACGCAGTATTTT | CASSIGLANTDTQYF
16 | TRBJ2-2 | TRBV11-3 | TRBD2 | - | TGTGCCAGCAAACGGGGGGGGACGGCGAACACCGGGGAGCTGTTTTTT | CASKRGGTANTGELFF
15 | TRBJ2-7 | TRBV5-8 | TRBD1 | - | TGTGCCAGCAGCCCGGACAGGGTCATAAGCTACGAGCAGTACTTC | CASSPDRVISYEQYF
13 | TRBJ2-7 | TRBV6-5 | TRBD2 | - | TGTGCCAGCGCGGCGGGGGGCTACTACGAGCAGTACTTC | CASAAGGYYEQYF
16 | TRBJ1-5 | TRBV19 | TRBD1 | - | TGTGCCAGTAGTTTCCGGGACAGCAATAGCAATCAGCCCCAGCATTTT | CASSFRDSNSNQPQHF
13 | TRBJ2-1 | TRBV5-6 | - | - | TGTGCCAGCACCCGATACGGCTACAATGAGCAGTTCTTC | CASTRYGYNEQFF
16 | TRBJ2-2 | TRBV18 | TRBD1 | - | TGTGCCAGCTCACTTCGACAGGGATCGAACACCGGGGAGCTGTTTTTT | CASSLRQGSNTGELFF
14 | TRBJ2-7 | TRBV5-1 | TRBD1 | - | TGCGCCAGCGGCCCCACAGGGGCCTCCTACGAGCAGTACTTC | CASGPTGASYEQYF
15 | TRBJ2-7 | TRBV5-1 | TRBD1 | - | TGCGCCAGCAGCTTGCTGGTGGGACAGGGAACCGAGCAGTACTTC | CASSLLVGQGTEQYF
17 | TRBJ2-3 | TRBV2 | TRBD2 | - | TGTGCCAGCAGTGAAGGATCGGGGGGGGCTAGGGGAGATACGCAGTATTTT | CASSEGSGGARGDTQYF
16 | TRBJ2-2 | TRBV18 | TRBD1 | - | TGTGCCAGCTCACCAGGACAGGGCGGTAACACCGGGGAGCTGTTTTTT | CASSPGQGGNTGELFF
14 | TRBJ2-2 | TRBV7-6 | - | few | TGTGCCAGCAGCCAAACGAGGGTTACCGGGGAGCTGTTTTTT | CASSQTRVTGELFF
13 | TRBJ1-2 | TRBV30 | - | - | TGTGCCTGGATTTGGGGGCCTAACTATGGCTACACCTTC | CAWIWGPNYGYTF
16 | TRBJ1-1 | TRBV14 | TRBD1 | few | TGTGCCAGCACCAACAGGGGGGACACCAAGAACACTGAAGCTTTCTTT | CASTNRGDTKNTEAFF
11 | TRBJ1-2 | TRBV19 | - | - | TGTGCCAGTAAAACCGCCGGGGGCTACACCTTC | CASKTAGGYTF
13 | TRBJ1-5 | TRBV6-5 | - | once | TGTGCCAGCGGTCACGATACGGATCAGCCCCAGCATTTT | CASGHDTDQPQHF
14 | TRBJ2-7 | TRBV30 | - | few | TGTGCCTGGAGTGCCGCGACTAGTCGGAACGAGCAGTACTTC | CAWSAATSRNEQYF
18 | TRBJ1-6 | TRBV4-1 | - | - | TGCGCCAGCAGCCAAGATGGAGGAGCCAGCTCCTATAATTCACCCCTCCACTTT | CASSQDGGASSYNSPLHF
15 | TRBJ1-2 | TRBV29-1 | TRBD1 | few | TGCAGCGCAGAAAAGTGGGACAGTGAAGGCTATGGCTACACCTTC | CSAEKWDSEGYGYTF
12 | TRBJ2-2 | TRBV6-5 | TRBD1 | - | TGTGCCAGCGAACAGGGGATCGGGGAGCTGTTTTTT | CASEQGIGELFF
16 | TRBJ2-1 | TRBV10-3 | - | - | TGTGCCATCAGTGAGTCAACGCGATTGGAGATCAATGAGCAGTTCTTC | CAISESTRLEINEQFF
15 | TRBJ1-1 | TRBV7-9 | - | - | TGTGCCAGCAGCTTAGTGGGAGACGTACAGACTGAAGCTTTCTTT | CASSLVGDVQTEAFF
14 | TRBJ2-7 | TRBV3-1/TRBV3-2 | TRBD1 | - | TGTGCCAGCAGCCAATTGCAGGGGGCGGGCGAGCAGTACTTC | CASSQLQGAGEQYF
17 | TRBJ1-3 | TRBV5-1 | TRBD1 | - | TGCGCCAGCAGCTTGGTGACAGTCGGGACAGGCGGAAACACCATATATTTT | CASSLVTVGTGGNTIYF
14 | TRBJ1-3 | TRBV30 | - | - | TGTGCCTGGAGTCTTATGGCAGGTGGAAACACCATATATTTT | CAWSLMAGGNTIYF
14 | TRBJ1-1 | TRBV9 | - | - | TGTGCCAGCAGCGTAGCCTCGGTACAGGGTGAGGCTTTCTTT | CASSVASVQGEAFF
12 | TRBJ1-1 | TRBV5-3 | - | - | TGTGCCAGAAGCTTGGGCCACTCTGAAGCTTTCTTT | CARSLGHSEAFF
14 | TRBJ1-2 | TRBV27 | TRBD1 | - | TGTGCCAGCAGTTCCGACAGGGGGAACTATGGCTACACCTTC | CASSSDRGNYGYTF
17 | TRBJ1-1 | TRBV30 | TRBD1 | - | TGTGCCTGGAGTGTACTCATACCCCCAGGGGGCGCGTCTGAAGCTTTCTTT | CAWSVLIPPGGASEAFF
13 | TRBJ2-3 | TRBV4-2 | - | - | TGTGCCAGCAGCTCTACTCAGGGTAATACGCAGTATTTT | CASSSTQGNTQYF
16 | TRBJ2-7 | TRBV27 | TRBD2 | - | TGTGCCAGCAGTTTGAAGGGAGGGCCTAGCCCCTACGAGCAGTACTTC | CASSLKGGPSPYEQYF
12 | TRBJ1-1 | TRBV6-5 | - | - | TGTGCCAGCAGACGCCGGTCCGATGAAGCTTTCTTT | CASRRRSDEAFF
15 | TRBJ2-7 | TRBV5-1 | - | - | TGCGCCAGCAGCCCATCGACTACCATTTCCTACGAGCAGTACTTC | CASSPSTTISYEQYF
13 | TRBJ1-5 | TRBV2 | - | - | TGTGCCAGCAGTCAAGACAGATATCAGCCCCAGCATTTT | CASSQDRYQPQHF
15 | TRBJ1-1 | TRBV6-2/TRBV6-3 | TRBD1 | few | TGTGCCAGCAGTTCCTGGGGACAGGGGAACACTGAAGCTTTCTTT | CASSSWGQGNTEAFF
14 | TRBJ2-3 | TRBV2 | - | - | TGTGCCAGCACCCCAGACAGGTGGACAGATACGCAGTATTTT | CASTPDRWTDTQYF
15 | TRBJ2-5 | TRBV3-1/TRBV3-2 | - | - | TGTGCCAGCAGCCAGAAAGGGGTGCCCCAAGAGACCCAGTACTTC | CASSQKGVPQETQYF
13 | TRBJ1-1 | TRBV12-3/TRBV12-4 | - | - | TGTGCCAGCAGAGGACAGTATTCCACTGAAGCTTTCTTT | CASRGQYSTEAFF
13 | TRBJ1-2 | TRBV5-1 | TRBD1 | - | TGCGCCAGCAGCTTGAGGGACAGACATGGCTACACCTTC | CASSLRDRHGYTF
13 | TRBJ2-5 | TRBV12-3/TRBV12-4 | - | - | TGTGCCAGCAGAACTACAGGGTTGAAGACCCAGTACTTC | CASRTTGLKTQYF
12 | TRBJ2-7 | TRBV6-1 | - | - | TGTGCCAGCAGTGAACACGGGTCCGAGCAGTACTTC | CASSEHGSEQYF
16 | TRBJ1-2 | TRBV2 | TRBD1 | - | TGTGCCAGCAGGGGGGACAGGGGGACTTCTAACTATGGCTACACCTTC | CASRGDRGTSNYGYTF
16 | TRBJ1-2 | TRBV14 | - | - | TGTGCCAGCAGCCAAGGCTCATCAGGGCGAACCCATGGCTACACCTTC | CASSQGSSGRTHGYTF
15 | TRBJ2-3 | TRBV6-2/TRBV6-3 | TRBD1 | - | TGTGCCAGCAGCTATGGTCAGGGGGCAACAGATACGCAGTATTTT | CASSYGQGATDTQYF
20 | TRBJ2-1 | TRBV11-3 | TRBD2 | - | TGTGCCAGCAGCCCCCTGACAGAGCCCATAGCGGGGGGTTCATACAATGAGCAGTTCTTC | CASSPLTEPIAGGSYNEQFF
13 | TRBJ1-4 | TRBV7-9 | - | - | TGTGCCAGCAGGGTGGGGCAGGGTGAAAAACTGTTTTTT | CASRVGQGEKLFF
14 | TRBJ1-6 | TRBV19 | - | - | TGTGCCAGTAGTATACGGGGAGATAATTCACCCCTCCACTTT | CASSIRGDNSPLHF
17 | TRBJ1-3 | TRBV2 | - | - | TGTGCCAGCAGTGAAAGATACAGGGCCTCCTCTGGAAACACCATATATTTT | CASSERYRASSGNTIYF
15 | TRBJ2-2 | TRBV2 | - | - | TGTGCCAGCAGTTTACAGGGCGCGAACACCGGGGAGCTGTTTTTT | CASSLQGANTGELFF
13 | TRBJ1-1 | TRBV7-2 | - | - | TGTGCCAGCAGCTCGCCCCCCGGGTTTGAAGCTTTCTTT | CASSSPPGFEAFF
15 | TRBJ1-1 | TRBV5-4 | - | - | TGTGCCAGCAGCGCTAGCGGGACGAGGAACACTGAAGCTTTCTTT | CASSASGTRNTEAFF
16 | TRBJ2-5 | TRBV7-3 | - | - | TGTGCCAGCAGCTTAACAAAGTTAGGCGCAGGAGAGACCCAGTACTTC | CASSLTKLGAGETQYF
12 | TRBJ2-5 | TRBV5-8 | - | many | TGTGCCAGCAGACAGGGTTCAGAGACCCAGTACTTC | CASRQGSETQYF
15 | TRBJ2-2 | TRBV19 | TRBD2 | - | TGTGCCAGTAGTATTTCTAGCGGGGTGTCCGGGGAGCTGTTTTTT | CASSISSGVSGELFF
18 | TRBJ2-5 | TRBV7-9 | TRBD2 | once | TGTGCCAGCAGCTTAGTGGGGGCGAGAGGACTAGCGACGGAGACCCAGTACTTC | CASSLVGARGLATETQYF